This TCR beta chain was profiled in a study of shared clonotypes between healthy human individuals. CD8 cells regarded as naive lacked CD45RO, were positively chosen for CCR7, and omitted terminally differentiated effector memory CD45RA+ cells. Each sorted subset replicate got 200 ng genomic DNA, about 33,000 genomes. Here immunoSEQ multiplex PCR was the method, and the copy in TCRdb shows in-frame clones only, minus some. The sample comprises roughly 1,800,000 clones, over 85% of which are singletons, and 1% to 1.5% rests with the top ten. The V segment lost 7 bases and the J segment 6 bases; nucleotides outside the gene matches: 9. This CDR3 is built from 16 residues. Germline CDR1 is SGDLS and CDR2 is YYNGEE.

The source is a man younger than 30 in good health. This chain links TRBV9 with TRBJ2-1; 14 bases are a match to TRBD2. Sequences were obtained from naive CD8+ T cells sorted from blood. The CDR3 coding sequence is TGTGCCAGCGACGCTGTGGGGACTAGCGGGAGCAATGAGCAGTTCTTC. Translated: CASDAVGTSGSNEQFF.